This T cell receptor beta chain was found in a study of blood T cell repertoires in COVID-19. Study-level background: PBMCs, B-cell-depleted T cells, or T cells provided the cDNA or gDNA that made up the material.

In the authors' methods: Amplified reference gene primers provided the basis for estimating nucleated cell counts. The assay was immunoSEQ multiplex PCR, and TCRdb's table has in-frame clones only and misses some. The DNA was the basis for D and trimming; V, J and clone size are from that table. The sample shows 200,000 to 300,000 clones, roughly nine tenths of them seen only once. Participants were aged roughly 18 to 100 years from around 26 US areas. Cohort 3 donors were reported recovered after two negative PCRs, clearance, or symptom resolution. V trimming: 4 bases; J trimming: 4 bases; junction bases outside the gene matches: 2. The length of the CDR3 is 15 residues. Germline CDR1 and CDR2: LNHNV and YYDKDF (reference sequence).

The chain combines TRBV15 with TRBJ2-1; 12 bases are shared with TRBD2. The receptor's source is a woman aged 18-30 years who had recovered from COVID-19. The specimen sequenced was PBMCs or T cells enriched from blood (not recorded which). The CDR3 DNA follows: TGTGCCACCAGCACCGGACTAGCGGGGTACAATGAGCAGTTCTTC. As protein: CATSTGLAGYNEQFF.